This T cell receptor (beta chain) was captured in a study of blood T cell repertoires in COVID-19. The wider study: Nucleic acid was either cDNA or gDNA, and it came from T cells, B-cell-depleted T cells, or PBMCs.

The V gene's germline CDR1 is MNHNS and CDR2 SASEGT. This CDR3 spans 15 amino acids. V was clipped by 1 base and J by 4 bases, with 11 bases between them. Generated by immunoSEQ multiplex PCR, the TCRdb table keeps only in-frame clones and is missing some. The sample has some 100,000 clones, approximately 90% seen once; the top ten hold more than 0.85%. The receptor's source is a man aged 60 to 69 with acute or convalescent COVID-19. The rearrangement links TRBV6-1 to TRBJ1-5; D is unclear. Sequenced input: peripheral blood. This chain's CDR3 is CASSEGPEPNQPQHF. Written as DNA, the CDR3 is TGTGCCAGCAGTGAAGGCCCAGAACCAAATCAGCCCCAGCATTTT.